This TCR beta chain was found in a study of monozygotic twins with inflammatory bowel disease. TCRdb reprocessed the 5' RACE reads and reports one entry per CDR3 protein, with no DNA. Here the sample table reports around 99,000 distinct CDR3 sequences. Germline lookup yields CDR1 MNHNS and CDR2 SASEGT. There are 17 residues in the CDR3. The clonotype was recovered from a human donor with ulcerative colitis or Crohn's disease, or a healthy co-twin of an affected twin (not recorded which). The sample was blood. This chain connects TRBV6-1 to TRBJ2-2. The CDR3 loop reads CASSVSPQNLYTGELFF.